A single T cell receptor beta chain is shown here with its context. This specimen belongs to a study of blood T cell repertoires in COVID-19. Whole-study context: Samples of COVID-19 (acute and convalescent) were obtained from the United States, Italy and Spain. In each case, the material was cDNA or gDNA derived from T cells, B-cell-depleted T cells, or PBMCs.

Recruits, aged roughly 18 to 89 years, lived in approximately 26 US areas. Cohort placement rested on clinical history that participants reported themselves. Measured with immunoSEQ multiplex PCR; TCRdb has only the in-frame clones, and not every one. This table holds about 380,000 clones, roughly 91% found once. Losses at the gene ends were 5 bases for V and 3 bases for J; bases not matched to a gene: 19. This CDR3 is 18 amino acids long. The germline gives CDR1 SGHTA, CDR2 FQGNSA. The chain joins TRBV7-2 to TRBJ2-7; 7 positions agree with TRBD1. This TCR was recovered from a woman aged 18-29 years who had recovered from COVID-19. Input material: PBMCs or T cells enriched from blood (not recorded which). The DNA for the CDR3 is TGTGCCAGCAGCCATCCGGTCGACAGGGCCAAATTTAACTACGAGCAGTACTTC. Translation gives CASSHPVDRAKFNYEQYF.